Listed below are T cell receptor beta chains from one sample, sequenced in a study of T cells in localized non-small cell lung cancer. Generated by immunoSEQ multiplex PCR, the TCRdb table keeps only in-frame clones and is missing some. Here the sample spans around 41,000 clones, about 90% being singletons. The material was peripheral blood, obtained before any cancer treatment. The receptors stem from an older female donor with stage I squamous cell lung carcinoma. Both conserved end residues are part of each CDR3. The order of the fields is D gene, V gene, J gene, CDR3 protein, CDR3 DNA. The D gene is left open where the match is weak.

.,TRBV14,TRBJ2-7,CASSQDLSPGYSYEQYF,TGTGCCAGCAGCCAAGATTTGTCACCCGGGTATTCCTACGAGCAGTACTTC
TRBD2,TRBV25-1,TRBJ2-1,CASSELSSGRDNEQFF,TGTGCCAGCAGTGAATTAAGTAGCGGGAGGGATAATGAGCAGTTCTTC
TRBD1,TRBV7-2,TRBJ2-5,CASSRQGGETQYF,TGTGCCAGCAGTCGACAGGGGGGGGAGACCCAGTACTTC
.,TRBV9,TRBJ2-2,CASTYLPGPNTGELFF,TGTGCCAGCACCTACTTACCGGGCCCGAACACCGGGGAGCTGTTTTTT
.,TRBV5-6,TRBJ2-1,CASSLIETRKNDEQFF,TGTGCCAGCAGCTTGATCGAGACCAGAAAAAACGATGAGCAGTTCTTC
.,TRBV7-2,TRBJ2-7,CASSSRAIYEQYF,TGTGCCAGCAGCTCCAGGGCAATCTACGAGCAGTACTTC
.,TRBV19,TRBJ2-3,CASSIGPSYSADTQYF,TGTGCCAGTAGTATAGGACCGTCCTACAGTGCAGATACGCAGTATTTT
.,TRBV25-1,TRBJ2-1,CASMGSSYNEQFF,TGTGCCAGCATGGGGAGCTCCTACAATGAGCAGTTCTTC
.,TRBV20-1,TRBJ2-1,CSASNNNEQFF,TGCAGTGCCTCAAATAACAATGAGCAGTTCTTC
TRBD2,TRBV7-9,TRBJ2-1,CASSLGEGSGRNEQFF,TGTGCCAGCAGCTTGGGTGAAGGTAGCGGGAGGAATGAGCAGTTCTTC
TRBD2,TRBV4-1,TRBJ2-1,CASSQAGGYYNEQFF,TGCGCCAGCAGCCAGGCGGGAGGGTACTACAATGAGCAGTTCTTC
.,TRBV11-2,TRBJ2-7,CASSLGSRIYEQYF,TGTGCCAGCAGCTTAGGATCCAGAATCTACGAGCAGTACTTC
TRBD1,TRBV7-8,TRBJ2-7,CASSLARTGGTYEQYF,TGTGCCAGCAGCTTAGCACGGACAGGGGGTACCTACGAGCAGTACTTC
.,TRBV7-9,TRBJ1-2,CASSPSAGGTDGYTF,TGTGCCAGCAGCCCATCCGCCGGGGGGACGGATGGCTACACCTTC
.,TRBV19,TRBJ1-5,CASSIGLIQPQHF,TGTGCCAGTAGTATTGGTTTGATTCAGCCCCAGCATTTT
.,TRBV19,TRBJ2-3,CASSIRDPDTQYF,TGTGCCAGTAGTATCCGGGACCCCGATACGCAGTATTTT
TRBD2,TRBV5-6,TRBJ2-5,CASSLVLAGWQETQYF,TGTGCCAGCAGCTTGGTACTAGCGGGCTGGCAAGAGACCCAGTACTTC